This T cell receptor (beta chain) was captured by sequencing in a study of blood T cell repertoires in COVID-19. Study in general: Italy, Spain and the United States were the sources of the convalescent and acute COVID-19 samples. T cells, B-cell-depleted T cells, or PBMCs supplied cDNA or gDNA.

As processed by the authors: How many nucleated cells were present was estimated from reference gene primer amplification. Sequenced by immunoSEQ multiplex PCR; TCRdb stores in-frame clones only, minus some. V and J calls plus clone size are reproduced from that table; the DNA served to infer D and trimming. This sample yields about 81,000 clones, of which 88% are seen a single time; around 5% belongs to the top ten. With V trimmed by 4 bases and J by 4 bases, 12 bases remained unmatched. The CDR3 covers 16 residues. The germline CDR1 and CDR2 sequences are SGDLS and YYNGEE. This TCR was sampled from a woman aged 80 or over with acute or convalescent COVID-19. The specimen sequenced was peripheral blood. The chain couples TRBV9 to TRBJ2-5; TRBD2 matches at 8 bases. CDR3 nucleotide sequence: TGTGCCAGCAGCCCGTCGGGGGGGGTTGTAGGAGAGACCCAGTACTTC. This encodes CASSPSGGVVGETQYF.